This T cell receptor (beta chain) originates from a study of kidney transplant recipient with SARS-CoV-2 infection. MiXCR was run by TCRdb on the reads, yielding one entry per CDR3 protein. The sample includes 200,000 to 300,000 distinct CDR3 sequences, around 30% seen only once; the top ten take roughly 7%. The CDR3 totals 13 residues. CDR1 is SQVTM, CDR2 ANQGSEA, per germline. The trim removed 7 bases at V and 2 bases at J, leaving 6 bases unmatched. This clonotype was seen many times. The TCR was taken from a male patient between 25 and 39 years old who had COVID-19 and was a kidney transplant recipient. Some T cells may have originated in the graft donor. Source: a blood sample, taken at baseline and between days 110 and 120 from a kidney transplant recipient. The V gene is TRBV29-1, the J gene TRBJ2-3, with 7 bases lining up with TRBD2. CDR3 nucleotides: TGCAGCGCTTGGGGAGGGATCACAGATACGCAGTATTTT. This codes for CSAWGGITDTQYF.